Listed below are T cell receptor beta chains from one sample, sequenced in a study of radiation and T cells in renal cell carcinoma. The assay was immunoSEQ multiplex PCR, and TCRdb's table has in-frame clones only and misses some. The data contain about 34,000 clones, over 70% of them singletons. The source was blood, collected from a patient whose treatment included radiotherapy and nephrectomy. The receptors come from a man between 60 and 70 years old with renal cell carcinoma. Both conserved end residues are part of each CDR3. The order of the fields is V gene, clone size, J gene, D gene, CDR3 DNA, CDR3 protein. A D gene is named only where the DNA matches it firmly. Size values are once, few and many counts, or a class for expanded clones, and some rows have none.

TRBV7-2	.	TRBJ2-7	.	TGTGCCAGCAGCCCAATAACCCTGGGAATCGCCTACGAGCAGTACTTC	CASSPITLGIAYEQYF
TRBV12-2	.	TRBJ2-2	.	TGTGCAAGTCGCCCCGATAGACAGGGAGAGGATAGCACCGGGGAGCTGTTTTTT	CASRPDRQGEDSTGELFF
TRBV12-2	.	TRBJ2-1	.	TGTGCAAGTCGCCAAATTTACGGGCCCCCCGGACGGAATGAGCAGTTCTTC	CASRQIYGPPGRNEQFF
TRBV11-2	.	TRBJ2-7	.	TGTGCCAGCAGCTTAGAGCGGTCAGGGGCCCACGAGCAGTACTTC	CASSLERSGAHEQYF
TRBV9	.	TRBJ2-5	TRBD1	TGTGCCAGCAGCCCGGGACAGGTGATTGAGACCCAGTACTTC	CASSPGQVIETQYF
TRBV30	once	TRBJ2-1	TRBD2	TGTGCCTGCCCAGCGGGAGCAAGTAATGAGCAGTTCTTC	CACPAGASNEQFF
TRBV7-2	.	TRBJ1-5	TRBD1	TGTGCCAGCAGCTTAGTCGGGACAGGAGATCAGCCCCAGCATTTT	CASSLVGTGDQPQHF
TRBV7-2	.	TRBJ2-5	TRBD1	TGTGCCAGCAGCCAAAGACAGGGGGCAGAGACCCAGTACTTC	CASSQRQGAETQYF
TRBV18	.	TRBJ2-7	TRBD2	TGTGCCAGCTCACGAGGGGGGACTAGCGCCTCCTACGAGCAGTACTTC	CASSRGGTSASYEQYF
TRBV5-6	few	TRBJ2-2	.	TGTGCCAGCAGCTTGGGAGTTTTGGAGAACACCGGGGAGCTGTTTTTT	CASSLGVLENTGELFF
TRBV7-2	.	TRBJ1-1	.	TGTGCCAGCAGCTCTCAGGGTGACACTGAAGCTTTCTTT	CASSSQGDTEAFF
TRBV7-7	.	TRBJ2-5	.	TGTGCTAGCAGCTTGGACCGTGCGGGGACCCAGTACTTC	CASSLDRAGTQYF
TRBV18	.	TRBJ1-6	.	TGTGCCAGCTCACCGACCTATAATTCACCCCTCCACTTT	CASSPTYNSPLHF
TRBV10-3	.	TRBJ1-1	.	TGTGCCATCAGTGATGGGAACACCCAGAACACTGAAGCTTTCTTT	CAISDGNTQNTEAFF
TRBV18	.	TRBJ1-2	TRBD1	TGTGCCAGCTCACCGGATAGACAGGGGGCTATCTATGGCTACACCTTC	CASSPDRQGAIYGYTF
TRBV29-1	.	TRBJ2-1	.	TGCAGCACCATTTCGGCGTTAAGCTCCTACAATGAGCAGTTCTTC	CSTISALSSYNEQFF
TRBV7-2	.	TRBJ1-5	TRBD1	TGTGCCAGCAGCTTCCCAGGGGGTCAGCCCCAGCATTTT	CASSFPGGQPQHF
TRBV19	once	TRBJ2-5	TRBD2	TGTGCCAGTAGTATGGGCCTAGCGGGAGGAGAGACCCAGTACTTC	CASSMGLAGGETQYF
TRBV5-8	.	TRBJ1-4	.	TGTGCCAGCAGTTACGGGAACAGGGCTGCAACTAATGAAAAACTGTTTTTT	CASSYGNRAATNEKLFF
TRBV27	.	TRBJ2-7	.	TGTGCCAGCAGTCCTAATTCGGTTTGGGAGCAGTACTTC	CASSPNSVWEQYF
TRBV7-2	.	TRBJ2-1	.	TGTGCCAGCAGCTTAGATATTAGGAGAAATCTGTTCTTC	CASSLDIRRNLFF
TRBV7-8	.	TRBJ2-7	TRBD2	TGTGCCAGCAGCTTAGCGCGTACTAGCGGATCCTACGAGCAGTACTTC	CASSLARTSGSYEQYF
TRBV7-8	few	TRBJ2-5	.	TGTGCCAGCAGCTTAGCGCCAAAATTAGAGACCCAGTACTTC	CASSLAPKLETQYF
TRBV18	.	TRBJ1-6	.	TGTGCCAGCTCACCCTCCAGGGATAATTCACCCCTCCACTTT	CASSPSRDNSPLHF
TRBV29-1	.	TRBJ1-2	.	TGCAGCGTTGAAGATACAGGGAATGGCTACACCTTC	CSVEDTGNGYTF
TRBV4-1	.	TRBJ1-1	TRBD1	TGCGCCAGCAGCCGCCAGGGGGAGGTGGCTGAAGCTTTCTTT	CASSRQGEVAEAFF
TRBV6-6	.	TRBJ2-1	.	TGTGCCAGCAGTTACTCGAGAAGGCTCCTGCCGGGAGAGCAGTTCTTC	CASSYSRRLLPGEQFF
TRBV11-2	.	TRBJ2-1	.	TGTGCCAGCAGCTTATCCGGCGTAGATGAGCAGTTCTTC	CASSLSGVDEQFF
TRBV9	.	TRBJ1-3	.	TGTGCCAGCAGCGTAGAAGGCAGCCCAGTTGGAAACACCATATATTTT	CASSVEGSPVGNTIYF
TRBV7-8	.	TRBJ2-7	.	TGTGCCAGCAGCCAAAGCGTTAACGTCTACGAGCAGTACTTC	CASSQSVNVYEQYF
TRBV20-1	.	TRBJ1-2	.	TGCAGTGGGCCTTTTTCTGCTGGCTACACCTTC	CSGPFSAGYTF
TRBV7-2	.	TRBJ2-1	TRBD2	TGTGCCAGCAGCTTAGCGCCGGGACTAGCGGGGGAACCCTACAATGAGCAGTTCTTC	CASSLAPGLAGEPYNEQFF
TRBV2	.	TRBJ2-3	TRBD2	TGTGCCAGCACTCGAATAGCGGGAGGACGAGATACGCAGTATTTT	CASTRIAGGRDTQYF
TRBV6-1	.	TRBJ2-7	TRBD1	TGTGCCATCGGGACAGGGAACTACGAGCAGTACTTC	CAIGTGNYEQYF
TRBV15	once	TRBJ2-1	.	TGTGCCACCAGCAGAGGGGTGAACCCCCACAATGAGCAGTTCTTC	CATSRGVNPHNEQFF
TRBV7-9	.	TRBJ1-5	.	TGTGCCAGCAGCCCCGAGGGCAATCAGCCCCAGCATTTT	CASSPEGNQPQHF
TRBV6-6	.	TRBJ2-5	TRBD1	TGTGCCAGCAGTTACAGGGGGCCCCAAGAGACCCAGTACTTC	CASSYRGPQETQYF
TRBV7-2	few	TRBJ2-3	TRBD2	TGTGCCAGCAGCCCCTGGACTAGCGGCACAGATACGCAGTATTTT	CASSPWTSGTDTQYF
TRBV5-1	.	TRBJ2-7	TRBD2	TGCGCCAGCAGCTTGGAACCCCGGGGGGGCTACGAGCAGTACTTC	CASSLEPRGGYEQYF
TRBV30	.	TRBJ2-2	.	TGTGCCTGGAGTGCCTTCAATGAGGGGGAGCTGTTTTTT	CAWSAFNEGELFF
TRBV9	few	TRBJ2-3	.	TGTGCCAGCAGCGTATTCGGTCTGCTCACAGATACGCAGTATTTT	CASSVFGLLTDTQYF
TRBV25-1	.	TRBJ2-5	.	TGTGCCAGCAGTGCGGGAGAGGGGGGAGAGACCCAGTACTTC	CASSAGEGGETQYF
TRBV15	.	TRBJ2-1	TRBD2	TGTGCCACCAGCAGACCCCTAGGACTAGATTCAAACAATGAGCAGTTCTTC	CATSRPLGLDSNNEQFF
TRBV19	.	TRBJ2-3	TRBD2	TGTGCCAGTAGGACTAGCGGGAGGCATTACACAGATACGCAGTATTTT	CASRTSGRHYTDTQYF
TRBV7-8	.	TRBJ2-5	TRBD2	TGTGCCAGCAGCCTCTTACTAGCGGGAGAGGGGAGTGTGGAGATCCAGTACTTC	CASSLLLAGEGSVEIQYF
TRBV29-1	.	TRBJ1-4	.	TGCAGCGCTTCGACAGGAATAAATGAAAAACTGTTTTTT	CSASTGINEKLFF
TRBV27	.	TRBJ2-1	TRBD2	TGTGCCAGCAGCTCCGGACTAGCGGGAGGGCGGGAGCAGTTCTTC	CASSSGLAGGREQFF